Listed below are T cell receptor beta chains from one sample, sequenced in a study of blood T cell repertoires in COVID-19. Sequencing used immunoSEQ multiplex PCR; TCRdb keeps in-frame clones, though not all of them. This repertoire shows fewer than 50,000 clones, over 80% found once; its top ten account for approximately 12%. Sequencing used peripheral blood. The source is a human donor in a cohort sampled during active COVID-19. The CDR3 runs from the conserved cysteine through the conserved F or W. Fields, in order: clone size, D gene, J gene, V gene, CDR3 protein, CDR3 DNA. D genes are given only for firm matches. Size is omitted from some rows. Given values are once, few, many or a class for expanded clones.

abundance: .
d_gene: .
j_gene: TRBJ1-4
v_gene: TRBV6-6
CDR3aa: CASSYRDEKLFF
CDR3nt: TGTGCCAGCAGTTACCGGGATGAAAAACTGTTTTTT

abundance: .
d_gene: TRBD1
j_gene: TRBJ2-2
v_gene: TRBV7-9
CDR3aa: CASSGKGQVNTGELFF
CDR3nt: TGTGCCAGCAGCGGGAAAGGACAGGTGAACACCGGGGAGCTGTTTTTT

abundance: .
d_gene: .
j_gene: TRBJ2-2
v_gene: TRBV15
CDR3aa: CANAGLDTGELFF
CDR3nt: TGTGCAAACGCAGGGCTCGACACCGGGGAGCTGTTTTTT

abundance: .
d_gene: TRBD1
j_gene: TRBJ1-4
v_gene: TRBV5-4
CDR3aa: CASSGQGEGKLFF
CDR3nt: TGTGCCAGCAGCGGACAGGGGGAAGGAAAACTGTTTTTT

abundance: .
d_gene: TRBD1
j_gene: TRBJ2-1
v_gene: TRBV6-5
CDR3aa: CASSLGQGDQFF
CDR3nt: TGTGCCAGCAGTTTAGGACAGGGCGATCAGTTCTTC

abundance: .
d_gene: .
j_gene: TRBJ1-5
v_gene: TRBV4-3
CDR3aa: CASSQDPGKRNQPQHF
CDR3nt: TGCGCCAGCAGCCAAGATCCGGGGAAGAGGAATCAGCCCCAGCATTTT

abundance: .
d_gene: TRBD1
j_gene: TRBJ2-7
v_gene: TRBV4-1
CDR3aa: CASSQDGVGGQVGYEQYF
CDR3nt: TGCGCCAGCAGCCAAGACGGCGTCGGAGGACAGGTGGGGTACGAGCAGTACTTC

abundance: .
d_gene: .
j_gene: TRBJ1-4
v_gene: TRBV6-5
CDR3aa: CASKQDTTNEKLFF
CDR3nt: TGTGCCAGCAAGCAGGATACAACTAATGAAAAACTGTTTTTT

abundance: .
d_gene: .
j_gene: TRBJ2-6
v_gene: TRBV9
CDR3aa: CASSPQTSSGANVLTF
CDR3nt: TGTGCCAGCAGCCCCCAGACAAGCTCTGGGGCCAACGTCCTGACTTTC

abundance: .
d_gene: .
j_gene: TRBJ1-1
v_gene: TRBV9
CDR3aa: CASSISWTEGTEAFF
CDR3nt: TGTGCCAGCAGCATTAGTTGGACAGAAGGAACTGAAGCTTTCTTT

abundance: .
d_gene: TRBD1
j_gene: TRBJ2-7
v_gene: TRBV6-2/TRBV6-3
CDR3aa: CASSYSGQGNSEQYF
CDR3nt: TGTGCCAGCAGTTACTCGGGACAGGGGAACTCCGAGCAGTACTTC

abundance: .
d_gene: TRBD2
j_gene: TRBJ2-7
v_gene: TRBV5-1
CDR3aa: CASSLGAGVYEQYF
CDR3nt: TGCGCCAGCAGCTTGGGGGCGGGGGTCTACGAGCAGTACTTC

abundance: .
d_gene: TRBD2
j_gene: TRBJ2-7
v_gene: TRBV5-4
CDR3aa: CASSGATSGDYEQYF
CDR3nt: TGTGCCAGCAGTGGCGCCACTAGCGGGGACTACGAGCAGTACTTC

abundance: .
d_gene: TRBD1
j_gene: TRBJ2-3
v_gene: TRBV7-3
CDR3aa: CASSDPQGPDTQYF
CDR3nt: TGTGCCAGCAGCGATCCACAGGGGCCAGATACGCAGTATTTT

abundance: .
d_gene: .
j_gene: TRBJ1-2
v_gene: TRBV29-1
CDR3aa: CSGQTVTGYTF
CDR3nt: TGCAGCGGACAGACAGTCACTGGCTACACCTTC

abundance: .
d_gene: TRBD2
j_gene: TRBJ2-3
v_gene: TRBV10-3
CDR3aa: CAISVSGGPSTDTQYF
CDR3nt: TGTGCCATCAGCGTTAGCGGGGGGCCCAGCACAGATACGCAGTATTTT

abundance: .
d_gene: .
j_gene: TRBJ1-2
v_gene: TRBV6-5
CDR3aa: CAANGGRGGYTF
CDR3nt: TGTGCCGCAAACGGGGGACGGGGTGGCTACACCTTC

abundance: .
d_gene: .
j_gene: TRBJ1-5
v_gene: TRBV7-9
CDR3aa: CASSLAGSGNQPQHF
CDR3nt: TGTGCCAGCAGCTTAGCTGGTTCGGGAAATCAGCCCCAGCATTTT

abundance: once
d_gene: .
j_gene: TRBJ2-7
v_gene: TRBV29-1
CDR3aa: CSVTGTYEQYF
CDR3nt: TGCAGCGTGACCGGGACCTACGAGCAGTACTTC

abundance: .
d_gene: TRBD1
j_gene: TRBJ2-3
v_gene: TRBV9
CDR3aa: CASSDMGGRGLDTQYF
CDR3nt: TGTGCCAGCAGCGATATGGGGGGCAGGGGGCTGGATACGCAGTATTTT

abundance: .
d_gene: .
j_gene: TRBJ2-1
v_gene: TRBV3-1/TRBV3-2
CDR3aa: CASSQVSREQFF
CDR3nt: TGTGCCAGCAGCCAAGTTTCCCGTGAGCAGTTCTTC

abundance: .
d_gene: TRBD1
j_gene: TRBJ2-3
v_gene: TRBV27
CDR3aa: CASSRWTGGTTDTQYF
CDR3nt: TGTGCCAGCAGTCGGTGGACAGGGGGGACCACAGATACGCAGTATTTT

abundance: .
d_gene: .
j_gene: TRBJ2-7
v_gene: TRBV6-2/TRBV6-3
CDR3aa: CASSPVWDSTYEQYF
CDR3nt: TGTGCCAGCAGTCCAGTGTGGGACTCAACGTACGAGCAGTACTTC

abundance: many
d_gene: TRBD2
j_gene: TRBJ2-1
v_gene: TRBV27
CDR3aa: CASRPSSGGLYNEQFF
CDR3nt: TGTGCCAGCAGGCCGTCTAGCGGGGGGTTGTACAATGAGCAGTTCTTC

abundance: .
d_gene: TRBD1
j_gene: TRBJ1-4
v_gene: TRBV30
CDR3aa: CAWSIGTASPFNEKLFF
CDR3nt: TGTGCCTGGAGTATCGGGACAGCAAGCCCTTTTAATGAAAAACTGTTTTTT

abundance: .
d_gene: .
j_gene: TRBJ1-1
v_gene: TRBV5-4
CDR3aa: CASSPTRGNTEAFF
CDR3nt: TGTGCCAGCAGCCCAACCCGGGGGAACACTGAAGCTTTCTTT

abundance: once
d_gene: TRBD1
j_gene: TRBJ2-1
v_gene: TRBV2
CDR3aa: CASSEGDRRTNEQFF
CDR3nt: TGTGCCAGCAGTGAAGGGGACAGGAGGACCAATGAGCAGTTCTTC

abundance: .
d_gene: .
j_gene: TRBJ2-1
v_gene: TRBV3-1/TRBV3-2
CDR3aa: CASSSESYNEQFF
CDR3nt: TGTGCCAGCAGCTCCGAGTCCTACAATGAGCAGTTCTTC

abundance: few
d_gene: TRBD1
j_gene: TRBJ1-2
v_gene: TRBV2
CDR3aa: CAGQGQINFYGYTF
CDR3nt: TGTGCCGGACAGGGACAGATAAACTTTTATGGCTACACCTTC

abundance: .
d_gene: .
j_gene: TRBJ1-3
v_gene: TRBV7-2
CDR3aa: CASSLKGQAVYHSGNTIYF
CDR3nt: TGTGCCAGCAGCTTAAAGGGGCAAGCAGTATACCACTCTGGAAACACCATATATTTT

abundance: .
d_gene: TRBD2
j_gene: TRBJ2-7
v_gene: TRBV7-2
CDR3aa: CASSSPPRLAGGPAYEQYF
CDR3nt: TGTGCCAGCAGCTCTCCCCCCCGACTAGCGGGGGGGCCGGCCTACGAGCAGTACTTC

abundance: .
d_gene: .
j_gene: TRBJ2-7
v_gene: TRBV29-1
CDR3aa: CSVDSVRDEQYF
CDR3nt: TGCAGCGTCGATTCCGTCAGGGACGAGCAGTACTTC

abundance: .
d_gene: TRBD1
j_gene: TRBJ2-3
v_gene: TRBV19
CDR3aa: CASSKGQSDTQYF
CDR3nt: TGTGCCAGTAGCAAGGGACAGTCAGATACGCAGTATTTT

abundance: .
d_gene: .
j_gene: TRBJ1-5
v_gene: TRBV6-6
CDR3aa: CASSYWSYRVDYF
CDR3nt: TGTGCCAGCAGTTACTGGTCCTACAGGGTGGACTATTTT

abundance: .
d_gene: TRBD1
j_gene: TRBJ2-7
v_gene: TRBV7-8
CDR3aa: CASSWGQLPSYEQYF
CDR3nt: TGTGCCAGCAGCTGGGGACAGTTGCCCTCCTACGAGCAGTACTTC

abundance: .
d_gene: .
j_gene: TRBJ1-6
v_gene: TRBV5-6
CDR3aa: CASSLILDSYNSPLHF
CDR3nt: TGTGCCAGCAGCTTGATTCTAGACTCCTATAATTCACCCCTCCACTTT